This passage covers 15 T cell receptor beta chains from one sample sequenced in a study of Ad26.COV2.S vaccination and SARS-CoV-2 variants. Treatment specified: 15 to 20 received Ad26.COV2.S at low or high dose, single or two shots; roughly five received placebo; per-sample allocation not given. All samples were drawn on day 63, counting from the first vaccine or placebo injection. Clones were sequenced by immunoSEQ multiplex PCR, and TCRdb holds only the in-frame ones, with some missing. The data show over 400,000 clones, approximately 92% seen once. The sample here was peripheral blood, taken in a trial of Ad26.COV2.S vaccine versus placebo. The source is a person aged 18-65 years who received the Ad26.COV2.S COVID-19 vaccine or a placebo.

This clone was found once. The chain links TRBV30 to TRBJ2-5; D call uncertain. CDR1 is GTSNPN, CDR2 SVGIG, per germline (reference sequence). The CDR3 totals 13 residues. V was pared by 2 bases and J by 1 base, with 8 bases between. The CDR3 DNA is TGTGCCTGGAGTCCTACACCCCAAGAGACCCAGTACTTC. It translates to CAWSPTPQETQYF.

In its sample, this clone was seen once. V is TRBV6-4 and J is TRBJ2-7; the match to TRBD1 covers 8 bases. Germline CDR1 is MRHNA and CDR2 is SNTAGT. The V segment lost 8 bases and the J segment 3 bases; nucleotides outside the gene matches: 12. The CDR3 contains 15 residues. The CDR3 DNA follows: TGTGCCAGCGATCCCGCAGGGGGCTCCATCTACGAGCAGTACTTC. This codes for CASDPAGGSIYEQYF.

This clone was seen a handful of times. V gene TRBV10-2 combines with J gene TRBJ2-7, with D uncertain. Germline-derived CDR1 and CDR2 are WSHSY and SAAADI. CDR3 size: 14 residues. Trimming stripped 6 bases from V and 0 bases from J, with 12 bases between. CDR3: CASRLAVASYEQYF. CDR3 nucleotide sequence: TGCGCCAGCAGATTAGCTGTGGCCTCCTACGAGCAGTACTTC.

Concerning this clone: A junction boundary mismatches the germline segment, possibly from a read error. This chain connects TRBV7-8 to TRBJ2-5; D tentatively reads TRBD1 or TRBD2 (5 bases each). In germline, CDR1 is SGHVS, CDR2 FQNEAQ. This CDR3 has 13 amino acids. The CDR3 is CASSVRDRESQYF. CDR3 nucleotides: TGTGCCAGCAGCGTAAGGGACCGAGAGTCCCAGTACTTC.

V and J are TRBV11-2 and TRBJ2-7; a possible D gene is TRBD2 (7 bases). Germline CDR1 reads SGHAT; CDR2 reads FQNNGV. V was clipped by 5 bases and J by 2 bases, with 16 bases between them. This CDR3 has 15 residues. CDR3 coding DNA: TGTGCCAGCAGCCTCCCGGAGGGGGGGGCCTACGAGCAGTACTTC. This gives the protein CASSLPEGGAYEQYF.

This chain links TRBV11-2 with TRBJ1-1, with unresolved D. The V gene lost 5 bases and the J gene lost 1 base, with 2 bases spanning the gap. CDR1 is SGHAT and CDR2 is FQNNGV in the germline V gene. This CDR3 is built from 11 residues. CDR3 sequence (DNA): TGTGCCAGCAGCGGGAACACTGAAGCTTTCTTT. It encodes CASSGNTEAFF.

The chain links TRBV25-1 to TRBJ2-1; D might be TRBD1 or TRBD2, each matching 6 bases. The CDR3 spans 14 residues. Germline lookup yields CDR1 MGHDK and CDR2 SYGVNS. V was clipped by 4 bases and J by 2 bases, with 9 bases between them. DNA of the CDR3: TGTGCCAGCAGTGCTGGGGGGCCCTACAATGAGCAGTTCTTC. It yields the protein CASSAGGPYNEQFF.

The rearrangement links TRBV6-1 to TRBJ1-5, with D uncertain. The CDR3 contains 17 residues. The germline V gene encodes CDR1 MNHNS and CDR2 SASEGT. V was cut by 1 base and J by 0 bases, with 13 bases left in between. The CDR3 reads CASSEGKGRDSNQPQHF. The CDR3 coding sequence is TGTGCCAGCAGTGAAGGGAAGGGTAGGGATAGCAATCAGCCCCAGCATTTT.

The chain uses TRBV6-6 and TRBJ1-3; D unclear. V was pared by 0 bases and J by 0 bases, with 6 bases between. The CDR3 covers 15 residues. CDR1 and CDR2 from the germline V gene are MNHNY and SVGAGI (reference sequence). The CDR3 protein is CASSYSRSSGNTIYF. The CDR3 DNA is TGTGCCAGCAGTTACTCGAGAAGCTCTGGAAACACCATATATTTT.

In its sample, this clone was seen once. The rearrangement uses TRBV7-2 and TRBJ1-6, with D possibly matching TRBD1 (5 bases). Trimming stripped 1 base from V and 10 bases from J, with 14 bases between. The CDR3 spans 15 residues. The germline V gene encodes CDR1 SGHTA and CDR2 FQGNSA. The CDR3 loop reads CASSLDAGESSPLHF. CDR3 coding DNA: TGTGCCAGCAGCTTAGATGCGGGGGAATCATCACCCCTCCACTTT.

The CDR3 protein is CASSLEFAGEGGYTF. For the CDR3, the DNA is TGTGCCAGCAGCTTAGAGTTCGCCGGGGAGGGGGGCTACACCTTC. The genes are TRBV11-2 and TRBJ1-2; tentatively, D is TRBD1 (5 bases). The CDR3 consists of 15 residues. Germline CDR1 reads SGHAT; CDR2 reads FQNNGV. V was clipped by 0 bases and J by 8 bases, with 16 bases between them.

The chain recombines TRBV30 with TRBJ2-1; the match to TRBD1 covers 7 bases. The V segment lost 3 bases and the J segment 10 bases; nucleotides outside the gene matches: 12. Germline CDR1 and CDR2: GTSNPN and SVGIG (reference sequence). This CDR3 contains 14 residues. For the CDR3, the DNA is TGTGCCTGGAGCAGGGGGACGGCCGGCCCCGAGCAGTTCTTC. Its protein product is CAWSRGTAGPEQFF.

The chain couples TRBV7-9 to TRBJ2-1; 10 bases are shared with TRBD2. Germline V gives CDR1 SEHNR, CDR2 FQNEAQ (reference sequence). CDR3 length equals 16 residues. V lost 1 base, J lost 13 bases, and 13 bases stayed unmatched. The CDR3 sequence: CASSLVPSGGDLQQFF. In DNA form, the CDR3 reads TGTGCCAGCAGCTTAGTCCCTAGCGGGGGAGACCTACAACAGTTCTTC.

The V gene is TRBV5-1, the J gene TRBJ1-1; D gene uncertain. The CDR3 runs to 16 residues. Trimming shortened V by 0 bases and J by 0 bases, and 12 bases separated the two germline ends. Germline V gives CDR1 SGHRS, CDR2 YFSETQ. As DNA, the CDR3 is TGCGCCAGCAGCTTGGTGCCGGGAGTCATGAACACTGAAGCTTTCTTT. Protein sequence: CASSLVPGVMNTEAFF. Full variable domain (outside the CDR3, taken from reference TRBV5-1 and TRBJ1-1): KAGVTQTPRYLIKTRGQQVTLSCSPISGHRSVSWYQQTPGQGLQFLFEYFSETQRNKGNFPGRFSGRQFSNSRSEMNVSTLELGDSALYLCASSLVPGVMNTEAFFGQGTRLTVV.

The J gene is TRBJ1-2, the V gene TRBV7-2; D is possibly TRBD1 (6 bases). Germline V gene data show CDR1 as SGHTA and CDR2 as FQGNSA. The CDR3 length is 16 residues. Trimming removed 3 bases at V and 3 bases at J, with 17 bases between. The CDR3, as DNA: TGTGCCAGCAGCTTTCTAGAGGGGGTGGGTGACTATGGCTACACCTTC. Residues: CASSFLEGVGDYGYTF.